This TCR beta chain was recorded in a study of shared clonotypes between healthy human individuals. Study as a whole: Samples came from two female and a few male donors aged 18 to 49.

Study findings and constraints: Clonotype sharing levels among donors were expected to vary with sequencing depth.

There are 12 residues in the CDR3. The V gene's germline CDR1 is ENHRY and CDR2 SYGVKD. V lost 8 bases and J 2 bases, leaving 9 bases between the germline ends. With respect to this clone: The target antigen is unknown.

Using immunoSEQ multiplex PCR, the repertoire was profiled, and TCRdb retains in-frame clones only, with some absent. The data show roughly 500,000 clones, approximately 81% seen once. Unsorted material relied on roughly 100 million PBMCs as the source of genomic DNA. The sequencing input was PBMCs. This chain connects TRBV10-3 to TRBJ1-1; no clear D gene. The TCR was taken from a woman aged 40 to 55 in good health. Some clones in this sample may be carry-over from other donors' samples. As DNA, the CDR3 is TGTGCCATCGCCGGAGATAACACTGAAGCTTTCTTT. Amino acids: CAIAGDNTEAFF.